Sequencing of this T cell receptor (beta chain) was carried out in a study of cytomegalovirus exposure and HLA in healthy donors. This clone was seen a handful of times. Its antigen is not identified. Study observations and caveats: The classifier reportedly diagnosed cytomegalovirus status with high sensitivity and specificity. TCR beta sequences reportedly predicted the HLA-A and HLA-B alleles of most subjects accurately.

The PCR was carried out with 60 Vbeta primers and 13 Jbeta primers. The data were produced by immunoSEQ multiplex PCR, yet TCRdb's version contains in-frame clones alone and is incomplete. The table has approximately 150,000 clones, almost 75% seen once; the top ten hold approximately 5.4%. CDR3 length equals 14 residues. V was shortened by 4 bases and J by 5 bases, with 15 bases between the two germline ends. Germline CDR1 is SGHNT and CDR2 is YYREEE (reference sequence). The sample taken for sequencing was PBMCs. The TCR sequence derives from a woman between 18 and 29 years old in good health and CMV-seropositive. The chain couples TRBV5-4 to TRBJ1-1; possible D gene TRBD1, 5 bases. The CDR3 is CASSRRALRTEAFF. The CDR3 DNA reads TGTGCCAGCAGCCGCAGGGCATTGAGGACTGAAGCTTTCTTT. The full variable domain, its missing parts supplied by reference TRBV5-4 and TRBJ1-1, is ETGVTQSPTHLIKTRGQQVTLRCSSQSGHNTVSWYQQALGQGPQFIFQYYREEENGRGNFPPRFSGLQFPNYSSELNVNALELDDSALYLCASSRRALRTEAFFGQGTRLTVV.